This TCR beta chain was recovered during a study of T-cell reconstitution after alpha-beta-depleted transplantation in children. This clonotype was observed at least ten times. Researchers prepared the TCRbeta library using unique molecular identifiers, the study reports. TCRdb passed the PCR reads through MiXCR, listing each CDR3 protein once. Altogether 230,000 or so distinct CDR3 sequences are present, around 11% being singletons, with the ten largest covering over 2.5%. Germline CDR1 reads SGHRS; CDR2 reads YFSETQ. CDR3 length: 14 residues. V lost 1 base and J 2 bases, leaving 9 bases between the germline ends.

The receptor comes from a human donor who donated a stem cell graft to a child with acute lymphoblastic leukemia. This sample comprised PBMCs from the stem cell graft donor, obtained from the stem cell graft. This rearrangement joins TRBV5-1 to TRBJ1-2; no clear D. The CDR3 DNA reads as TGCGCCAGCAGCTTGACCAGCGTGAACTATGGCTACACCTTC. It yields the protein CASSLTSVNYGYTF.